Presented here are 14 T cell receptor beta chains from one specimen sequenced in a study of blood T cell repertoires in COVID-19 (dated by TCRdb to about 2020). The receptor library was made with the immunoSEQ multiplex PCR assay. Not all clones reach the TCRdb copy of this immuneACCESS table, which keeps in-frame sequences only. Checked studies attribute under half of the gap to unresolved V genes and leave the rest unexplained. This sample comprises more than 95,000 clones, about nine tenths of them detected only once. Around 15% of the sample goes to the ten largest clones. Material for sequencing was peripheral blood. The source of these receptors is a man aged 50 to 60 with acute or convalescent COVID-19.

This chain uses TRBV2 with TRBJ1-6; 7 nucleotides match TRBD1. The CDR3 runs to 15 residues. Germline V gene lookup returns CDR1 SNHLY and CDR2 FYNNEI. The trim removed 6 bases at V and 7 bases at J, leaving 9 bases unmatched. The CDR3 sequence is CASSPEGRGNSPLHF. The DNA of the CDR3 is TGTGCCAGCAGCCCTGAGGGCAGGGGGAATTCACCCCTCCACTTT.

The V call is TRBV6-5, the J call TRBJ1-3; TRBD1 might be the D (5 bases). Germline CDR1 reads MNHEY; CDR2 reads SVGAGI. This CDR3 region has 14 residues. Trimming left V 5 bases short and J 3 bases short, with 11 bases between. The CDR3 coding sequence is TGTGCCAGCAGTCCGACAGTGAGTGGAAACACCATATATTTT. Its protein is CASSPTVSGNTIYF.

The V gene is TRBV19, the J gene TRBJ1-1; D remains ambiguous. Trimming left V 5 bases short and J 3 bases short, with 4 bases between. Germline loops: CDR1 LNHDA, CDR2 SQIVND (reference sequence). CDR3 length: 11 amino acids. CDR3 in amino acids: CASSRDTEAFF. For the CDR3, the DNA is TGTGCCAGTAGTCGGGACACTGAAGCTTTCTTT.

V is TRBV24-1 and J is TRBJ2-2; 8 bases line up with TRBD1. CDR1 KGHDR and CDR2 SFDVKD come from the germline V gene. The length of the CDR3 is 15 residues. After removal of 5 bases from V and 1 base from J, the junction contained 2 bases not matched to a gene. CDR3 amino acids: CATSAGTGNTGELFF. In DNA, the CDR3 is TGTGCCACCAGTGCAGGGACAGGGAACACCGGGGAGCTGTTTTTT.

This clone has just one count. The chain combines TRBV19 with TRBJ1-2; TRBD1 matches at 12 bases. Germline-derived CDR1 and CDR2 are LNHDA and SQIVND (reference sequence). Unmatched junction bases numbered 8, after V lost 4 bases and J lost 5 bases. The CDR3 runs to 16 residues. The CDR3 coding sequence is TGTGCCAGTAGTAATGAACCGGGACAGGGGGCTTATGGCTACACCTTC. As protein: CASSNEPGQGAYGYTF.

This clone showed up just once. This chain connects TRBV19 to TRBJ1-6, with a tentative D call TRBD1 (5 bases). The CDR3 is 15 residues long. Germline V CDR1 and CDR2: LNHDA, SQIVND (reference sequence). V gave up 5 bases and J gave up 8 bases, with 16 bases separating them. Here the CDR3 reads CASSLLQGMDSPLHF. The CDR3 nucleotides read TGTGCCAGTAGTCTCCTTCAGGGTATGGATTCACCCCTCCACTTT.

The V and J genes are TRBV30 and TRBJ2-1; D is undetermined. CDR3 length: 12 residues. Per the germline V gene, CDR1 is GTSNPN and CDR2 is SVGIG (reference sequence). Deletions cut 2 bases from V and 4 bases from J, with 6 bases between. The CDR3 coding sequence is TGTGCCTGGAGTCCAGAATACAATGAGCAGTTCTTC. Encoded protein: CAWSPEYNEQFF.

This sequence joins TRBV3-1 (or the pseudogene TRBV3-2) and TRBJ2-1; D remains ambiguous. The germline V gene has CDR1 LGHDT and CDR2 YNNKEL (reference sequence). The CDR3 is made up of 14 amino acids. Deletions cut 4 bases from V and 0 bases from J, with 7 bases between. CDR3 coding DNA: TGTGCCAGCAGCCGGGCTGGCTCCTACAATGAGCAGTTCTTC. This gives the protein CASSRAGSYNEQFF.

This chain links TRBV3-1 (or the pseudogene TRBV3-2) with TRBJ2-5; 9 bases align to TRBD2. Trimming at V came to 4 bases and at J to 3 bases, leaving 3 bases not matched to a gene. Germline CDR1 LGHDT, CDR2 YNNKEL (reference sequence). CDR3 length equals 14 residues. CDR3 residues: CASSLRLAEETQYF. In DNA, the CDR3 is TGTGCCAGCAGCCTTAGACTAGCGGAAGAGACCCAGTACTTC.

The chain links TRBV3-1 (or the pseudogene TRBV3-2) to TRBJ2-4; no definite D call. Germline V gene lookup returns CDR1 LGHDT and CDR2 YNNKEL (reference sequence). V was shortened by 4 bases and J by 6 bases, with 10 bases between the two germline ends. The CDR3 consists of 13 residues. CDR3 region: CASSPTVGNIQYF. CDR3 DNA sequence: TGTGCCAGCAGCCCAACAGTTGGAAACATTCAGTACTTC.

The chain couples TRBV7-3 to TRBJ1-5, with D maybe TRBD1 (6 bases). The CDR3 has 15 residues. Between the trimmed V and J ends, which lost 4 bases and 5 bases, there was a span of 15 bases. The germline V gene encodes CDR1 SGHTA and CDR2 FQGTGA. The CDR3 DNA follows: TGTGCCAGCAGCTCCCTACAGGGAGGGGATCAGCCCCAGCATTTT. It translates to CASSSLQGGDQPQHF.

The chain couples TRBV7-2 to TRBJ2-2; 8 bases map to TRBD2. The trim removed 4 bases at V and 0 bases at J, leaving 4 bases unmatched. CDR3 length: 16 amino acids. Per the germline V gene, CDR1 is SGHTA and CDR2 is FQGNSA. The CDR3 region has the DNA TGTGCCAGCAGCTCAGTAGCGGGGTCGAACACCGGGGAGCTGTTTTTT. Its protein is CASSSVAGSNTGELFF.

The genes are TRBV5-1 and TRBJ1-2, with TRBD1 as a possible D gene (5 bases). Per germline, CDR1 SGHRS and CDR2 YFSETQ. This CDR3 is 13 amino acids long. V lost 2 bases, J lost 4 bases, and 9 bases lay in between. DNA for the CDR3: TGCGCCAGCAGCTTTACAGGTCCCTATGGCTACACCTTC. Encoded protein: CASSFTGPYGYTF.

The chain combines TRBV5-4 with TRBJ2-5; D is ambiguous. This CDR3 comprises 14 residues. Between the trimmed V and J ends, which lost 1 base and 5 bases, there was a span of 12 bases. Germline CDR1 and CDR2: SGHNT and YYREEE (reference sequence). DNA for the CDR3: TGTGCCAGCAGCTTGAGCTCCTCGTTGGAGACCCAGTACTTC. This codes for CASSLSSSLETQYF.